Below are 27 T cell receptor beta chains sequenced from a single sample in a study of neurological immune-mediated disorders. TCRdb used MiXCR to reprocess the 5' RACE reads, holding one entry per CDR3 protein. The sample carries some 50,000 distinct CDR3 sequences, roughly 25% recorded once. The sample comprised PBMCs. The receptors derive from a woman in her 70s in good health.

This clonotype was recorded many times. The rearrangement links TRBV9 to TRBJ1-6; D is uncertain. This CDR3 comprises 15 residues. In germline, CDR1 is SGDLS, CDR2 YYNGEE. V was trimmed by 5 bases and J by 9 bases, leaving 18 bases between them. CDR3 nucleotides: TGTGCCAGCAGACGGGAGGCAGGATCGGGTTCACCCCTCCACTTT. Translation: CASRREAGSGSPLHF.

This clonotype was recorded at least ten times. This chain links TRBV2 with TRBJ2-1, with 11 nucleotides matching TRBD2. Germline values: CDR1 SNHLY, CDR2 FYNNEI. Trimming removed 5 bases from V and 9 bases from J; junction bases left unmatched: 6. This CDR3 contains 14 residues. CDR3 in amino acids: CASSIAGGPREQFF. The DNA for the CDR3 is TGTGCCAGCAGTATAGCGGGAGGGCCTCGTGAGCAGTTCTTC.

This clonotype was seen many times. The gene calls are TRBV7-2 and TRBJ2-3, with D hard to call. The germline gives CDR1 SGHTA, CDR2 FQGNSA. The V and J ends lost 2 bases and 2 bases respectively, with 8 bases between them. The CDR3 loop spans 14 amino acids. The CDR3 DNA reads TGTGCCAGCAGCTTACTACAGTACACAGATACGCAGTATTTT. Translated: CASSLLQYTDTQYF.

This clonotype was seen at least ten times. This chain uses TRBV5-1 with TRBJ1-1; D might be TRBD1 (5 bases). Germline V gives CDR1 SGHRS, CDR2 YFSETQ. Trimming shortened V by 0 bases and J by 4 bases, and 10 bases separated the two germline ends. The CDR3 is 14 residues long. The CDR3 loop is CASSLVQGITEAFF. CDR3 bases: TGCGCCAGCAGCTTGGTGCAGGGAATCACTGAAGCTTTCTTT. Combining the CDR3 with reference TRBV5-1 and TRBJ1-1 gives the whole variable domain KAGVTQTPRYLIKTRGQQVTLSCSPISGHRSVSWYQQTPGQGLQFLFEYFSETQRNKGNFPGRFSGRQFSNSRSEMNVSTLELGDSALYLCASSLVQGITEAFFGQGTRLTVV.

J is TRBJ2-7 and V is TRBV20-1, with D perhaps matching TRBD2 (6 bases). The CDR3 length is 14 residues. V lost 3 bases and J lost 7, with 19 bases in between. Germline V lookup: CDR1 DFQATT, CDR2 SNEGSKA (reference sequence). In DNA, the CDR3 is TGCAGTGCTAGGGGGTCACCGGGAGCTGGGGAGCAGTACTTC. This translates into CSARGSPGAGEQYF.

This clonotype was found many times. The chain joins TRBV5-1 to TRBJ1-2, with 10 bases lining up with TRBD1. CDR1 and CDR2 (germline): SGHRS, YFSETQ. The CDR3 sequence is 13 residues long. The V segment lost 4 bases and the J segment 8 bases; nucleotides outside the gene matches: 5. The CDR3 DNA reads TGCGCCAGCAGCGAAGGACAGGGGGACGGCTACACCTTC. Its protein is CASSEGQGDGYTF.

The genes are TRBV28 and TRBJ2-1, with 8 nucleotides matching TRBD2. The CDR3 is made up of 12 amino acids. The ends lost 4 bases at V and 15 bases at J; junction bases unmatched: 8. Looked up from germline, CDR1 is MDHEN and CDR2 is SYDVKM. CDR3 region: CASSSGTSFWFF. DNA of the CDR3: TGTGCCAGCAGTTCCGGGACTAGTTTCTGGTTCTTC.

This clonotype is a singleton in its sample. Germline and junction disagree at one end, which may indicate a read error. V and J are TRBV7-9 and TRBJ2-3; 7 bases are a match to TRBD2. Looked up from germline, CDR1 is SEHNR and CDR2 is FQNEAQ (reference sequence). This CDR3 region has 15 residues. CDR3 residues: CASSLEAGESGTRYF. CDR3 DNA sequence: TGTGCCAGCAGCTTAGAGGCGGGAGAGTCAGGTACGCGGTATTTT. Filled out from reference TRBV7-9 and TRBJ2-3, the complete variable domain reads DTGVSQNPRHKITKRGQNVTFRCDPISEHNRLYWYRQTLGQGPEFLTYFQNEAQLEKSRLLSDRFSAERPKGSFSTLEIQRTEQGDSAMYLCASSLEAGESGTRYFGPGTRLTVL.

The CDR3 region is CASTTGSGWTGELFF. The CDR3 DNA reads as TGTGCCAGTACAACCGGGTCAGGGTGGACCGGGGAGCTGTTTTTT. The rearrangement links TRBV19 to TRBJ2-2; D is possibly TRBD1 (5 bases). Germline V lookup: CDR1 LNHDA, CDR2 SQIVND (reference sequence). This CDR3 spans 15 amino acids. Trimming pared 7 bases from V and 5 bases from J, leaving 17 bases between.

This clonotype was seen ten or more times. V gene TRBV28 combines with J gene TRBJ2-3; perhaps TRBD1 as D (6 bases). The CDR3 covers 15 residues. Trimming removed 5 bases at V and 2 bases at J, with 14 bases between. Germline lookup yields CDR1 MDHEN and CDR2 SYDVKM. The CDR3 DNA reads as TGTGCCAGCAGTCCCCGGGACACCTACACAGATACGCAGTATTTT. Its protein product is CASSPRDTYTDTQYF.

The chain is built from TRBV5-1 and TRBJ1-1; D gene uncertain. Trimming shortened V by 1 base and J by 0 bases, and 7 bases separated the two germline ends. Germline CDR1 reads SGHRS; CDR2 reads YFSETQ. This CDR3 has 14 residues. The CDR3 sequence: CASSLSRMNTEAFF. The DNA for the CDR3 is TGCGCCAGCAGCTTGAGCAGAATGAACACTGAAGCTTTCTTT.

This clonotype came up many times. The genes are TRBV20-1 and TRBJ2-7, with D perhaps matching TRBD2 (6 bases). Trimming took off 0 bases at V and 2 bases at J, with 17 bases between the two ends. Germline V gene lookup returns CDR1 DFQATT and CDR2 SNEGSKA (reference sequence). This CDR3 region has 16 residues. CDR3 in amino acids: CSARDPLLARAYEQYF. The CDR3 bases are TGCAGTGCTAGAGACCCACTCCTAGCGAGGGCCTACGAGCAGTACTTC.

This clonotype was observed many times. The J gene is TRBJ1-6, the V gene TRBV7-6, with D perhaps TRBD1 (5 bases). Trimming took 5 bases from V and 6 from J, leaving 17 bases between them. The CDR3 sequence is 16 residues long. Germline CDR1 reads SGHVS; CDR2 reads FNYEAQ. Written as DNA, the CDR3 is TGTGCCAGCAGCCGTGGGCCCTCAAGGGGTAATTCACCCCTCCACTTT. Amino acids: CASSRGPSRGNSPLHF.

This clonotype was seen at least ten times. The genes are TRBV29-1 and TRBJ1-2, with 7 bases matching TRBD1. The CDR3 totals 12 residues. Unmatched junction bases numbered 10, after V lost 7 bases and J lost 8 bases. Germline-derived CDR1 and CDR2 are SQVTM and ANQGSEA. CDR3 loop: CSDNRGGVGYTF. As DNA, the CDR3 is TGCAGCGATAACAGGGGAGGTGTCGGCTACACCTTC.

The chain combines TRBV5-1 with TRBJ2-1, with a tentative D call TRBD2 (6 bases). The CDR3 loop spans 14 amino acids. Germline CDR1 reads SGHRS; CDR2 reads YFSETQ. V shed 6 bases and J shed 7 bases, with 17 bases lying between them. CDR3 sequence (DNA): TGCGCCAGCAAAGCGGGCCCGGTCGGGAATGAGCAGTTCTTC. This codes for CASKAGPVGNEQFF.

This clonotype appeared many times. This chain connects TRBV6-6 to TRBJ2-3, with a tentative D call TRBD2 (5 bases). Germline V gene sequence: CDR1 MNHNY, CDR2 SVGAGI (reference sequence). With 0 bases removed from V and 3 bases from J, the gap between germline ends came to 13 bases. There are 16 residues in the CDR3. The CDR3 DNA reads TGTGCCAGCAGTTACTCGACGCGGAGGACGACAGATACGCAGTATTTT. Translated, it gives CASSYSTRRTTDTQYF.

V gene TRBV19 combines with J gene TRBJ2-3; TRBD2 agrees at 8 bases. The J segment lost 4 bases and the V segment lost 7 bases, leaving 7 bases of the junction unmatched. Per germline, CDR1 LNHDA and CDR2 SQIVND (reference sequence). This CDR3 region has 14 residues. The CDR3, as DNA: TGTGCCAGTACCCCGGGGGGGGCTGCAGATACGCAGTATTTT. Its translation is CASTPGGAADTQYF.

This clonotype has a count of ten or more. The J gene is TRBJ2-1, the V gene TRBV20-1, with a possible D match to TRBD2 (5 bases). Between the trimmed V and J ends, which lost 6 bases and 6 bases, there was a span of 12 bases. The CDR3 covers 12 residues. Germline V lookup: CDR1 DFQATT, CDR2 SNEGSKA (reference sequence). DNA of the CDR3: TGCAGTGCCCTCAAGCGGAGCAATGAGCAGTTCTTC. Amino acid sequence: CSALKRSNEQFF.

This clonotype was counted ten times or more. The V call is TRBV20-1, the J call TRBJ1-5, with TRBD1 matching over 7 bases. There are 15 residues in the CDR3. Germline CDR1 DFQATT, CDR2 SNEGSKA (reference sequence). J lost 5 bases, V lost 3 bases, and 10 bases had no gene match. CDR3 nucleotide sequence: TGCAGTGCTAGGGGCGGGGCAGGGGGGTATCAGCCCCAGCATTTT. Translating it yields CSARGGAGGYQPQHF.

This rearrangement joins TRBV2 to TRBJ2-1; 12 nucleotides line up with TRBD2. V was clipped by 6 bases and J by 7 bases; unmatched bases: 7. The CDR3 totals 15 residues. The germline gives CDR1 SNHLY, CDR2 FYNNEI. Here the CDR3 reads CASSPSSGGANEQFF. CDR3 bases: TGTGCCAGCAGCCCATCTAGCGGGGGGGCGAATGAGCAGTTCTTC.

In this sample, this clonotype turned up many times. The genes are TRBV24-1 and TRBJ2-2; weak D call: TRBD1 (6 bases). Trimming left V 4 bases short and J 8 bases short, with 13 bases between. CDR1 and CDR2 from the germline V gene are KGHDR and SFDVKD. CDR3 size: 14 residues. The CDR3, as DNA: TGTGCCACCAGTGACCGCAGGGGAACGGGGGAGCTGTTTTTT. This translates into CATSDRRGTGELFF.

This chain joins TRBV20-1 and TRBJ2-1; TRBD2 aligns across 10 bases. The germline V gene encodes CDR1 DFQATT and CDR2 SNEGSKA (reference sequence). The V segment lost 5 bases and the J segment 5 bases; nucleotides outside the gene matches: 3. The CDR3 contains 13 residues. This CDR3 is CSAPGLADNEQFF. The CDR3 nucleotides are TGCAGTGCTCCCGGACTAGCGGACAATGAGCAGTTCTTC.

This clonotype showed up many times. V gene TRBV5-4 combines with J gene TRBJ2-7, with D unresolved. The CDR3 runs 12 residues. Germline CDR1 reads SGHNT; CDR2 reads YYREEE (reference sequence). Trimming took 4 bases from V and 9 from J, leaving 14 bases between them. The CDR3 DNA follows: TGTGCCAGCAGCACCGATCGATTGGTGCAGTACTTC. It encodes CASSTDRLVQYF.

The chain uses TRBV5-4 and TRBJ1-3; no firm D call. Germline loops: CDR1 SGHNT, CDR2 YYREEE (reference sequence). The CDR3 consists of 13 residues. Trimming cost V 1 base and J 6 bases, with 8 bases left between them. Here the CDR3 DNA reads TGTGCCAGCAGCTTGTTTGGCGAAAACACCATATATTTT. This sequence encodes CASSLFGENTIYF.

About this clonotype: A junction boundary mismatches the germline segment, possibly from a read error. This sequence joins TRBV9 and TRBJ2-7; 10 bases are a match to TRBD2. This CDR3 region has 15 residues. The germline V gene has CDR1 SGDLS and CDR2 YYNGEE. The CDR3 nucleotides are TGTGTCAGCAGCGCGACTAGCGGGCCAACCTACGAGCAGTACTTC. Its protein is CVSSATSGPTYEQYF.

This clonotype was observed many times. The chain joins TRBV6-5 to TRBJ1-3; D might be TRBD1 (6 bases). CDR1 is MNHEY and CDR2 is SVGAGI in the germline V gene. The V end was cut by 5 bases, the J end by 4 bases, with 18 bases between. The CDR3 totals 16 residues. The CDR3 DNA reads TGTGCCAGCAGTCGGGGGGCCCCGGGGTCGGGAAACACCATATATTTT. Its protein is CASSRGAPGSGNTIYF.

This clonotype occurred many times. The chain is built from TRBV25-1 and TRBJ2-5; tentatively, D is TRBD1 or TRBD2 (6 bases each). The CDR3 has 12 amino acids. CDR1 MGHDK and CDR2 SYGVNS come from the germline V gene. The V end was cut by 5 bases, the J end by 10 bases, with 14 bases between. The CDR3 bases are TGTGCCAGCAGTCATAGTAAGGGGGGCCAGTACTTC. Amino acid sequence: CASSHSKGGQYF.